Included here is one T cell receptor (beta chain) sequence, with context. Treatment of the sample: over 15 received Ad26.COV2.S at low or high dose, single or two shots; about five received placebo; per-sample allocation not given. Specimens were obtained on day 63 following the first vaccine or placebo injection. Assay: immunoSEQ multiplex PCR; the TCRdb copy retains only in-frame clones and omits some. Among about 350,000 clones, around 89% were seen once, and the ten largest hold around 4.5%. This record belongs to a study of Ad26.COV2.S vaccination and SARS-CoV-2 variants. Germline CDR1 is MNHEY and CDR2 is SVGAGI. This CDR3 comprises 15 residues. Trimming removed 8 bases from V and 7 bases from J, with 21 bases in between.

The chain carries TRBV6-5 and TRBJ2-1, with TRBD2 as a possible D gene (6 bases). This receptor was obtained from a person aged 18-60 years who received the Ad26.COV2.S COVID-19 vaccine or a placebo. Here the sequenced sample was peripheral blood, taken in a trial of Ad26.COV2.S vaccine versus placebo. The CDR3 region has the DNA TGTGCCAGCGCAGGTGTGGGGGGTGGATTAAATGAGCAGTTCTTC. This encodes CASAGVGGGLNEQFF.